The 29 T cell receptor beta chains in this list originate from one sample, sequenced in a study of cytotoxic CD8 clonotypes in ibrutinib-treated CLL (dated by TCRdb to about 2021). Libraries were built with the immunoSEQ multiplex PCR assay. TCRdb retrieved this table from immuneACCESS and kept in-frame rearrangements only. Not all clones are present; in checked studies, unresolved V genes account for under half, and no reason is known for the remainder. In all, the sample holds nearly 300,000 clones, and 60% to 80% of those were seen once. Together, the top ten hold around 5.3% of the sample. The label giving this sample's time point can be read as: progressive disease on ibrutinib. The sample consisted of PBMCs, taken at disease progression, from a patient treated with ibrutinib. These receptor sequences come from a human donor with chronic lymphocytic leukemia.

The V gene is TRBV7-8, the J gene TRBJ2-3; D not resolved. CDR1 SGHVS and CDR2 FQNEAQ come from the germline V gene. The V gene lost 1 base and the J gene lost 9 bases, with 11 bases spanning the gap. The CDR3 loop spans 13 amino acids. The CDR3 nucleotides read TGTGCCAGCAGCTTAGATCGTGAAGGGACGCAGTATTTT. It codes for CASSLDREGTQYF.

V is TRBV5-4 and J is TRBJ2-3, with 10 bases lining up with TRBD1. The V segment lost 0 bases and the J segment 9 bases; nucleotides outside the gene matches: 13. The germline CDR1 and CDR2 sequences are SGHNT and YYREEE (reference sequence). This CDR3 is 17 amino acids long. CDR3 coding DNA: TGTGCCAGCAGCTTGGGACAGGGGGCGCCCCTTGTCAAGACGCAGTATTTT. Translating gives CASSLGQGAPLVKTQYF.

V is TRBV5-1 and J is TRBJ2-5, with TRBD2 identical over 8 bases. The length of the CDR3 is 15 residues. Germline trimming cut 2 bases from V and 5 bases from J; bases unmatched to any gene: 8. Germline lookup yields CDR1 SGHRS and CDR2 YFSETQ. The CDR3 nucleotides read TGCGCCAGCAGCTTAGCGGGGGCATCCAGGGAGACCCAGTACTTC. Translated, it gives CASSLAGASRETQYF. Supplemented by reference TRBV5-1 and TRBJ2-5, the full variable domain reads KAGVTQTPRYLIKTRGQQVTLSCSPISGHRSVSWYQQTPGQGLQFLFEYFSETQRNKGNFPGRFSGRQFSNSRSEMNVSTLELGDSALYLCASSLAGASRETQYFGPGTRLLVL.

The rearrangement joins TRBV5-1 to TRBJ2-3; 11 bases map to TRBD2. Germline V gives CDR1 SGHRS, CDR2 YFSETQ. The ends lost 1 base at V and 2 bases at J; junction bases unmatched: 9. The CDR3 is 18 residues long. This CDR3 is CASSLKVAGGPPTDTQYF. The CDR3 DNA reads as TGCGCCAGCAGCTTGAAGGTAGCGGGGGGGCCCCCCACAGATACGCAGTATTTT. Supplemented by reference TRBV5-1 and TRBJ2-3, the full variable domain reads KAGVTQTPRYLIKTRGQQVTLSCSPISGHRSVSWYQQTPGQGLQFLFEYFSETQRNKGNFPGRFSGRQFSNSRSEMNVSTLELGDSALYLCASSLKVAGGPPTDTQYFGPGTRLTVL.

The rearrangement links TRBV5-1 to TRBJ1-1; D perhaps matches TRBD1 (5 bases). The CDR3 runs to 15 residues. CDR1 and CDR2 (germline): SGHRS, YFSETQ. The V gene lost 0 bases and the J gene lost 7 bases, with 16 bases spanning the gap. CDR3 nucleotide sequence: TGCGCCAGCAGCTTGGGTCACCGGGACGTGCATGAAGCTTTCTTT. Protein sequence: CASSLGHRDVHEAFF.

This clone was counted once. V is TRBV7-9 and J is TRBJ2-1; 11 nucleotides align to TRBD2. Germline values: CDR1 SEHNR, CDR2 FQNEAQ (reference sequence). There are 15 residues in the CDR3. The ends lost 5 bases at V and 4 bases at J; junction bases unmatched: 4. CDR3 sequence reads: CASSPRLAGYNEQFF. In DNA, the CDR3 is TGTGCCAGCAGCCCTCGACTAGCGGGGTACAATGAGCAGTTCTTC.

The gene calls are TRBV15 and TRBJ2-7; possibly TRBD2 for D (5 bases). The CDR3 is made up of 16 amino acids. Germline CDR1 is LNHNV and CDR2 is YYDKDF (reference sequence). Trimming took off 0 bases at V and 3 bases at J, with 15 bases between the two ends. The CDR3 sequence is CATSRDDGGRLYEQYF. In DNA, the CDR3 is TGTGCCACCAGCAGAGATGATGGCGGGCGCCTCTACGAGCAGTACTTC.

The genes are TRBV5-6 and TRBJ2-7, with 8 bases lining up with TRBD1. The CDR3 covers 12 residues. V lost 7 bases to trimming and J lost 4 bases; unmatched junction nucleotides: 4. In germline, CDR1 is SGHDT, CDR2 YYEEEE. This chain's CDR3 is CASFRQGYEQYF. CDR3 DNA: TGTGCCAGCTTCAGACAGGGGTACGAGCAGTACTTC.

CDR3 in amino acids: CASSTVRIAGLYF. DNA of the CDR3: TGCGCCAGCAGCACCGTGAGAATAGCGGGGTTATACTTC. V gene TRBV5-1 combines with J gene TRBJ2-7, with TRBD2 identical over 8 bases. Germline V gene data show CDR1 as SGHRS and CDR2 as YFSETQ. This CDR3 is built from 13 residues. V shed 4 bases, J shed 13 bases, and the junction held 13 bases outside the gene matches.

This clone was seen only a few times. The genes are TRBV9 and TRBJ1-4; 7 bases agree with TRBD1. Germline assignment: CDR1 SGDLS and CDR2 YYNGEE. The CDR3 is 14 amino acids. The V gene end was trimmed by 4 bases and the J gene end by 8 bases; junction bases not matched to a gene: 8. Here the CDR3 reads CASSRDSVGEKLFF. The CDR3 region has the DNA TGTGCCAGCAGCCGGGACAGTGTAGGGGAAAAACTGTTTTTT.

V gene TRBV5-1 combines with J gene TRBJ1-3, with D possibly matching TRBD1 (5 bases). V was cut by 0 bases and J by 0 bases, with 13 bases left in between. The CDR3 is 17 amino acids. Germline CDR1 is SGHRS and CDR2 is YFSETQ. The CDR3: CASSLGTYPGSGNTIYF. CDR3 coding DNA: TGCGCCAGCAGCTTGGGGACATACCCCGGCTCTGGAAACACCATATATTTT.

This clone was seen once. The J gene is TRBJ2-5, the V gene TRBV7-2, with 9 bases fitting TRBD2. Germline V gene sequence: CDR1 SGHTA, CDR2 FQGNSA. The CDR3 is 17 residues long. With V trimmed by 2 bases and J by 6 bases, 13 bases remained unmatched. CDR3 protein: CASSLRSAGGPGKTQYF. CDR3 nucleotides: TGTGCCAGCAGCTTAAGGTCCGCGGGGGGGCCCGGAAAGACCCAGTACTTC.

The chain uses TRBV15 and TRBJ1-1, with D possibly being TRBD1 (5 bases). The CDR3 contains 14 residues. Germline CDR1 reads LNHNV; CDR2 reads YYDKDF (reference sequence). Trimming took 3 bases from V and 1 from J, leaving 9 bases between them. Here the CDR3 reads CATSSQTGNTEAFF. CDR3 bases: TGTGCCACCAGCAGTCAAACAGGGAACACTGAAGCTTTCTTT.

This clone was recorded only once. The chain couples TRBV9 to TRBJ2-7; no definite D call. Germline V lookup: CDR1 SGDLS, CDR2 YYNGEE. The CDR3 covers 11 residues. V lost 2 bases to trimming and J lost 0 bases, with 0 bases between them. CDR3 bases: TGTGCCAGCAGCGTCTCCTACGAGCAGTACTTC. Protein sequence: CASSVSYEQYF.

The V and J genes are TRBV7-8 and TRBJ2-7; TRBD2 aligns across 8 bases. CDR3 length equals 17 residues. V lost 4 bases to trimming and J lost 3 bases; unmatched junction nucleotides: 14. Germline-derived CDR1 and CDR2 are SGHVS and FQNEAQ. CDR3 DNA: TGTGCCAGCAGCTATGCCCCCGTCGGGACTAGTGGCTACGAGCAGTACTTC. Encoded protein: CASSYAPVGTSGYEQYF.

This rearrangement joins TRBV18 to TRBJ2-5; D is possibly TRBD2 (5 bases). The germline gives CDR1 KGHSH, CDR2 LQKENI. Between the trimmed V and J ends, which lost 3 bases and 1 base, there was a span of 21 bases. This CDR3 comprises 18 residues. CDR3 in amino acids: CASSPRGQFMVTQETQYF. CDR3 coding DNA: TGTGCCAGCTCACCTCGAGGGCAGTTTATGGTTACCCAAGAGACCCAGTACTTC. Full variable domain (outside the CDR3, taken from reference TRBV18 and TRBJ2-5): NAGVMQNPRHLVRRRGQEARLRCSPMKGHSHVYWYRQLPEEGLKFMVYLQKENIIDESGMPKERFSAEFPKEGPSILRIQQVVRGDSAAYFCASSPRGQFMVTQETQYFGPGTRLLVL.

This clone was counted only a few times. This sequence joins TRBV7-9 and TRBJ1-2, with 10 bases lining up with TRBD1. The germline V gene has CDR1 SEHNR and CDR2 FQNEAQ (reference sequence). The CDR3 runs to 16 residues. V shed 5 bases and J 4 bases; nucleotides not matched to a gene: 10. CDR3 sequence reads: CASSRADRGPVYGYTF. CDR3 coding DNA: TGTGCCAGCAGCCGAGCTGACAGGGGGCCGGTCTATGGCTACACCTTC.

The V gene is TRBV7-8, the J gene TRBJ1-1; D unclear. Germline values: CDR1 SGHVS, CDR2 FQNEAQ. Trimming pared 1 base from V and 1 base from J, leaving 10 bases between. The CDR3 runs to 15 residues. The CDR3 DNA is TGTGCCAGCAGCTTAGTCGCAAAAAGGAACACTGAAGCTTTCTTT. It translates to CASSLVAKRNTEAFF. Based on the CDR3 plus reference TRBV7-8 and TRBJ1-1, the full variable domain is GAGVSQSPRYKVAKRGQDVALRCDPISGHVSLFWYQQALGQGPEFLTYFQNEAQLDKSGLPSDRFFAERPEGSVSTLKIQRTQQEDSAVYLCASSLVAKRNTEAFFGQGTRLTVV.

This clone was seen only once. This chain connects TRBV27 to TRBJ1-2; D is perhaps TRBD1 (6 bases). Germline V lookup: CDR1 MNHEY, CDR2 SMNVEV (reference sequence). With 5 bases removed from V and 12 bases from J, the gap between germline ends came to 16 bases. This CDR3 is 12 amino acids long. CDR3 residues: CASSPTGSIHTF. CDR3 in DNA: TGTGCCAGCAGTCCTACAGGGTCTATTCACACCTTC.

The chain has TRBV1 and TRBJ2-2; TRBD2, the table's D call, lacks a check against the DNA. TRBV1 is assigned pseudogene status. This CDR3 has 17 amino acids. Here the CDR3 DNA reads TGCACCAGCAGCCGGACTAGCGGGAGGGCGCGCACCGGGGAGCTGTTTTTT. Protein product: CTSSRTSGRARTGELFF.

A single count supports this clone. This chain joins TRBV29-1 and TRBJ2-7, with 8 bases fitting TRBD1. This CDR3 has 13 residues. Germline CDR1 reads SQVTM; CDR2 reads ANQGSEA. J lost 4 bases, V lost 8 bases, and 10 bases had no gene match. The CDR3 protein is CSTRGQVYYEQYF. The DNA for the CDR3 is TGCAGCACCCGGGGACAGGTTTATTACGAGCAGTACTTC.

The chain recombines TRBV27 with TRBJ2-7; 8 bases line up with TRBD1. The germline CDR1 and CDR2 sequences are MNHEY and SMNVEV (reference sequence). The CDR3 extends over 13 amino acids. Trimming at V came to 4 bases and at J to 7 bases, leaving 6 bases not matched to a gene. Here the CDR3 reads CASSSTGTGEQYF. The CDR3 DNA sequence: TGTGCCAGCAGTTCGACAGGGACAGGAGAGCAGTACTTC.

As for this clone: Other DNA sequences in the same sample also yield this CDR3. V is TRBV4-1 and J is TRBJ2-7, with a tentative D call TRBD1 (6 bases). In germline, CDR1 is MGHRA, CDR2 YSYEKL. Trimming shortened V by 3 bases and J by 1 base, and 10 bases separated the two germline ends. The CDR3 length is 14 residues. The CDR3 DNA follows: TGCGCCAGCAGCCACCGGACAGATTCCTACGAGCAGTACTTC. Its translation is CASSHRTDSYEQYF.

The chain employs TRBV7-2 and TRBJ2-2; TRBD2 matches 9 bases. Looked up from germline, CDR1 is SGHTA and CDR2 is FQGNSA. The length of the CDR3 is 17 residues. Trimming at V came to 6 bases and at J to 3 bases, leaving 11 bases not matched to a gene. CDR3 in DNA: TGTGCCAGCAGTTCAGTAAGCGGGAGGATCTACACCGGGGAGCTGTTTTTT. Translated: CASSSVSGRIYTGELFF.

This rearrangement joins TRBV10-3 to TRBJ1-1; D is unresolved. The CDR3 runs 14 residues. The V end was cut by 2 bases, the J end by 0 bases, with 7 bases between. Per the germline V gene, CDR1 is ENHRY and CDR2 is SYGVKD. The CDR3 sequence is CAISEGELNTEAFF. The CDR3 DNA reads TGTGCCATCAGTGAGGGGGAACTGAACACTGAAGCTTTCTTT.

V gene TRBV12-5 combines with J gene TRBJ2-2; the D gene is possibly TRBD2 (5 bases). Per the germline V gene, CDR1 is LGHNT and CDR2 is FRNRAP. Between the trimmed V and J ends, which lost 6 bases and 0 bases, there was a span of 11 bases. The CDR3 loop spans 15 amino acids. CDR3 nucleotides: TGTGCTAGTGGCTCGGACTGGACGAACACCGGGGAGCTGTTTTTT. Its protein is CASGSDWTNTGELFF. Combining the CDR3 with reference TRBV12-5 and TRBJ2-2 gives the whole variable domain DARVTQTPRHKVTEMGQEVTMRCQPILGHNTVFWYRQTMMQGLELLAYFRNRAPLDDSGMPKDRFSAEMPDATLATLKIQPSEPRDSAVYFCASGSDWTNTGELFFGEGSRLTVL.

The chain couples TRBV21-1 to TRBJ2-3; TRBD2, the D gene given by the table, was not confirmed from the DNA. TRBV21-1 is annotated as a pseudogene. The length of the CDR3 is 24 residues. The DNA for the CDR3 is TGTGCCAGCAGCAAAGGAGAACAGGGCCTTAGCGGGACCGAATGCTGGAAAAGCACAGATACGCAGTATTTT. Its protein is CASSKGEQGLSGTECWKSTDTQYF.

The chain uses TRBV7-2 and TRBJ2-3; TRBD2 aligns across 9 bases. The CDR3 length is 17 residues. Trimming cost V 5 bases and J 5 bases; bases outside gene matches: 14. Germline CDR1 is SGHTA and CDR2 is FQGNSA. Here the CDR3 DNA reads TGTGCCAGCAGCCCCCGCCAGGGACTAGCAGGAAGAGATACGCAGTATTTT. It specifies CASSPRQGLAGRDTQYF.

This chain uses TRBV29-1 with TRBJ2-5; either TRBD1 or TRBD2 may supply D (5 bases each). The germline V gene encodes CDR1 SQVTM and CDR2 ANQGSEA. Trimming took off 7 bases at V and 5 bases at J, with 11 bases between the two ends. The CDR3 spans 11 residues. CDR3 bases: TGCAGCGGAGGGGCCGGGGAGACCCAGTACTTC. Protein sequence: CSGGAGETQYF.